The 32 T cell receptor beta chains listed next were all sequenced from one sample in a study of regulatory T cells in long-lasting Graves disease listed by TCRdb under 2021. This specimen's time point label, per the study, means: persistent/refractory GD, antithyroid drugs over 5 years with positive TRAb. For both TCR sequencing and RNA sequencing, RNA was extracted from PBMCs in TRIzol. Libraries were built with multiplex PCR. The sequencer listed for this sample is Illumina HiSeq 4000. TCR beta libraries were built with iRepertoire HTBI primers and Arm-PCR amplification of CDR3 regions. Starting from the raw public reads, TCRdb applied fastp trimming at Q25, assembled clones with MiXCR and retained in-frame beta chains. Rows are unified per CDR3 protein, each entry keeping the most common DNA and genes. The sample data list about 660,000 distinct CDR3 sequences, and about 32% of these were observed just once. The leading ten clones occupy 35% to 55% of the sample.

This material consisted of peripheral blood mononuclear cells (PBMCs), taken when the disease was refractory, from a patient treated with antithyroid drugs. These receptors were taken from a female donor with Graves disease.

This clonotype appeared a few times. J is TRBJ2-7 and V is TRBV28; D gene uncertain. Trimming pared 6 bases from V and 5 bases from J, leaving 14 bases between. This CDR3 has 13 amino acids. Germline CDR1 MDHEN, CDR2 SYDVKM. The CDR3 nucleotides are TGTGCCAGCAGCCCCACCCTAGGCAACGAGCAGTACTTC. Translated, it gives CASSPTLGNEQYF.

The chain joins TRBV6-1 to TRBJ2-5, with 11 bases that match TRBD2. The V segment lost 5 bases and the J segment 4 bases; nucleotides outside the gene matches: 6. This CDR3 has 15 amino acids. In germline, CDR1 is MNHNS, CDR2 SASEGT. CDR3: CASSRLAGSPETQYF. CDR3 DNA: TGTGCCAGCAGTAGACTAGCGGGGAGCCCAGAGACCCAGTACTTC.

The chain joins TRBV2 to TRBJ2-7, with 12 nucleotides matching TRBD2. J was trimmed by 1 base and V by 8 bases; bases with no gene match: 6. Germline V gene data show CDR1 as SNHLY and CDR2 as FYNNEI. The CDR3 consists of 15 residues. The CDR3 protein is CASYRTSGTSYEQYF. The DNA for the CDR3 is TGTGCCAGCTACAGGACTAGCGGGACGTCCTACGAGCAGTACTTC. The complete variable domain, with remaining parts taken from reference TRBV2 and TRBJ2-7, reads EPEVTQTPSHQVTQMGQEVILRCVPISNHLYFYWYRQILGQKVEFLVSFYNNEISEKSEIFDDQFSVERPDGSNFTLKIRSTKLEDSAMYFCASYRTSGTSYEQYFGPGTRLTVT.

This clonotype was counted only a few times. This rearrangement joins TRBV13 to TRBJ1-2; D unclear. Germline CDR1 and CDR2: PRHDT and FYEKMQ (reference sequence). The CDR3 is made up of 13 amino acids. Trimming removed 5 bases from V and 4 bases from J, with 11 bases in between. The CDR3 region has the DNA TGTGCCAGCAGCCAAAGCCCTCCCTATGGCTACACCTTC. It encodes CASSQSPPYGYTF.

About this clonotype itself: The junction shows a germline mismatch at one end, possibly a read error. The rearrangement joins TRBV12-3 or TRBV12-4 to TRBJ1-6; the D gene is possibly TRBD1 (5 bases). This CDR3 has 14 amino acids. Written as DNA, the CDR3 is TGTGCCAGCAGTTTCGGGGGAAGAGGCTCACCCCTCCTCTTT. It translates to CASSFGGRGSPLLF.

This clonotype was seen at least ten times. This chain joins TRBV29-1 and TRBJ1-1; 9 nucleotides match TRBD1. This CDR3 contains 12 residues. V trimming: 6 bases; J trimming: 4 bases; junction bases outside the gene matches: 3. Germline V CDR1 and CDR2: SQVTM, ANQGSEA. The CDR3 DNA is TGCAGCGTCACAGGGGGCGGCACTGAAGCTTTCTTT. Its protein product is CSVTGGGTEAFF.

The V and J genes are TRBV6-1 and TRBJ1-5, with 7 positions matching TRBD1. Looked up from germline, CDR1 is MNHNS and CDR2 is SASEGT. This CDR3 has 13 amino acids. Trimming took 7 bases from V and 9 from J; bases not matched to a gene: 9. The CDR3 bases are TGTGCCAGCAACCGACAGGGTGGGTGGCCCCAGCATTTT. Encoded protein: CASNRQGGWPQHF.

This clonotype was seen more than once but under ten times. The chain recombines TRBV11-1 with TRBJ1-2; 7 bases agree with TRBD1. The CDR3 contains 13 residues. J was trimmed by 4 bases and V by 5 bases; bases with no gene match: 4. Germline loops: CDR1 SGHAT, CDR2 FQDESV (reference sequence). In DNA, the CDR3 is TGTGCCAGCAGCGCGGACAGGAGCTATGGCTACACCTTC. Protein: CASSADRSYGYTF.

The chain couples TRBV2 to TRBJ1-4, with D possibly TRBD1 on 5 matching bases. Germline V gene data show CDR1 as SNHLY and CDR2 as FYNNEI. The CDR3 has 14 amino acids. Trimming pared 7 bases from V and 8 bases from J, leaving 17 bases between. The chain's CDR3 is CASTREGVGEKLFF. In nucleotides, the CDR3 is TGTGCCAGCACCCGAGAAGGGGTCGGGGAAAAACTGTTTTTT.

This chain links TRBV5-1 with TRBJ1-1; possible D gene TRBD1, 6 bases. This CDR3 is 16 amino acids long. The V end lost 3 bases, the J end lost 4 bases, and 19 bases lay between the germline ends. Germline CDR1 and CDR2: SGHRS and YFSETQ. DNA for the CDR3: TGCGCCAGCAGCTACATAGGACAGACTTCGGGCACTGAAGCTTTCTTT. Its translation is CASSYIGQTSGTEAFF.

This clonotype was observed a handful of times. The chain links TRBV11-2 to TRBJ2-5; 12 bases map to TRBD2. V lost 6 bases, J lost 0 bases, and 8 bases stayed unmatched. Germline CDR1 and CDR2: SGHAT and FQNNGV. The CDR3 is 17 residues long. The CDR3 DNA follows: TGTGCCAGCAGACGACTAGCGGGAGCCCAGTACCAAGAGACCCAGTACTTC. This sequence encodes CASRRLAGAQYQETQYF.

A few counts support this clonotype. The chain links TRBV20-1 to TRBJ2-7; 11 bases line up with TRBD2. Trimming removed 3 bases from V and 6 bases from J; junction bases left unmatched: 7. The CDR3 has 14 residues. The V gene's germline CDR1 is DFQATT and CDR2 SNEGSKA (reference sequence). As DNA, the CDR3 is TGCAGTGCTAGCGAACTAGCGGGAGTATCCGAGCAGTACTTC. It translates to CSASELAGVSEQYF.

The table lists this clonotype with many counts. The V gene is TRBV2, the J gene TRBJ1-6, with a possible D match to TRBD1 (6 bases). V was clipped by 6 bases and J by 8 bases, with 11 bases between them. The CDR3 runs to 13 residues. Germline V gene lookup returns CDR1 SNHLY and CDR2 FYNNEI. CDR3 region: CASRQGGDSPLHF. The DNA for the CDR3 is TGTGCCAGCAGACAGGGTGGAGATTCACCCCTCCACTTT.

This sequence joins TRBV30 and TRBJ1-2; TRBD1 matches at 7 bases. Per the germline V gene, CDR1 is GTSNPN and CDR2 is SVGIG (reference sequence). The CDR3 sequence is 13 residues long. With 8 bases clipped from V and 3 bases from J, the junction kept 9 bases outside the gene matches. The CDR3 loop is CARGQGVDYGYTF. For the CDR3, the DNA is TGTGCCCGGGGGCAGGGGGTAGACTATGGCTACACCTTC.

This rearrangement joins TRBV3-1 to TRBJ2-3; 7 bases fit TRBD1. This CDR3 region has 15 residues. The germline V gene encodes CDR1 LGHDT and CDR2 YNNKEL (reference sequence). J was trimmed by 7 bases and V by 2 bases; bases with no gene match: 9. The CDR3 DNA is TGTGCCAGCAGCCAAAGAGGGGGCTCGACGAATACGCAGTATTTT. This encodes CASSQRGGSTNTQYF.

The chain combines TRBV5-4 with TRBJ1-1, with D perhaps TRBD1 (6 bases). The CDR3 loop spans 15 amino acids. The V end was cut by 4 bases, the J end by 4 bases, with 17 bases between. In germline, CDR1 is SGHNT, CDR2 YYREEE (reference sequence). The CDR3 spells CASSEETGGGTEAFF. CDR3 coding DNA: TGTGCCAGCAGCGAGGAGACAGGCGGTGGCACTGAAGCTTTCTTT.

The chain combines TRBV7-2 with TRBJ2-5; maybe TRBD2 (6 bases). The germline V gene has CDR1 SGHTA and CDR2 FQGNSA. V was clipped by 5 bases and J by 7 bases, with 17 bases between them. The CDR3 has 14 residues. CDR3 DNA sequence: TGTGCCAGCAGCCTTAGGGTGGACGGGGGGACCCAGTACTTC. Its protein is CASSLRVDGGTQYF. Drawing the rest from reference TRBV7-2 and TRBJ2-5, the complete variable domain is GAGVSQSPSNKVTEKGKDVELRCDPISGHTALYWYRQSLGQGLEFLIYFQGNSAPDKSGLPSDRFSAERTGGSVSTLTIQRTQQEDSAVYLCASSLRVDGGTQYFGPGTRLLVL.

The chain is built from TRBV9 and TRBJ1-2; TRBD1 matches at 7 bases. J lost 7 bases, V lost 4 bases, and 13 bases had no gene match. CDR3 length equals 15 residues. The germline V gene encodes CDR1 SGDLS and CDR2 YYNGEE. This chain's CDR3 is CASSTGPVQGVGYTF. CDR3 coding DNA: TGTGCCAGCAGCACCGGACCGGTGCAGGGGGTTGGCTACACCTTC.

The chain recombines TRBV28 with TRBJ1-5; D not certain. The CDR3 length is 17 residues. The germline CDR1 and CDR2 sequences are MDHEN and SYDVKM. Trimming stripped 5 bases from V and 2 bases from J, with 19 bases between. The CDR3, as DNA: TGTGCCAGCAGTCCCATTCTAGCCGTTCCGGGCAATCAGCCCCAGCATTTT. Translated, it gives CASSPILAVPGNQPQHF.

The genes are TRBV28 and TRBJ2-7, with TRBD1 identical over 10 bases. The CDR3 contains 14 residues. Germline V gene data show CDR1 as MDHEN and CDR2 as SYDVKM. V lost 5 bases, J lost 5 bases, and 6 bases stayed unmatched. The CDR3 DNA reads TGTGCCAGCAGTGCAAGACAGGGGGCTCACGAGCAGTACTTC. It is translated as CASSARQGAHEQYF.

The rearrangement uses TRBV28 and TRBJ1-3; TRBD1 is a possible D gene (6 bases). The CDR3 length is 15 residues. CDR1 MDHEN and CDR2 SYDVKM come from the germline V gene. Trimming cost V 3 bases and J 3 bases, with 12 bases left between them. CDR3 residues: CASSLSGAGGNTIYF. The CDR3 bases are TGTGCCAGCAGTTTGTCGGGGGCAGGTGGAAACACCATATATTTT.

This chain connects TRBV5-4 to TRBJ1-2, with 8 bases identical to TRBD1. The CDR3 consists of 14 residues. Germline loops: CDR1 SGHNT, CDR2 YYREEE (reference sequence). V dropped 4 bases and J dropped 5; count of bases not matched to a gene: 7. CDR3 in amino acids: CASSTGGIPYGYTF. The CDR3 nucleotides read TGTGCCAGCAGCACAGGGGGGATACCTTATGGCTACACCTTC.

This clonotype was counted a single time. A much larger clone sits a single nucleotide away, making a read error possible. This chain joins TRBV2 and TRBJ1-6; D unclear. CDR1 is SNHLY and CDR2 is FYNNEI in the germline V gene. The CDR3 length is 15 residues. CDR3 DNA sequence: TGTGCCAGCAGTAAAACGGGCCACAATAATTCACTCCTCCACTTT. It translates to CASSKTGHNNSLLHF.

V is TRBV6-6 and J is TRBJ1-1, with TRBD1 as a possible D gene (5 bases). V was pared by 0 bases and J by 1 base, with 15 bases between. This CDR3 is 17 amino acids long. Germline assignment: CDR1 MNHNY and CDR2 SVGAGI (reference sequence). The CDR3 loop is CASSYSRVAGKNTEAFF. The CDR3 DNA reads TGTGCCAGCAGTTACTCGAGAGTTGCAGGGAAGAACACTGAAGCTTTCTTT.

The rearrangement links TRBV5-4 to TRBJ1-1, with a weak D call TRBD1 (6 bases). Germline V CDR1 and CDR2: SGHNT, YYREEE (reference sequence). V was clipped by 1 base and J by 5 bases, with 15 bases between them. The CDR3 is 15 residues long. The CDR3 sequence is CASSLPGDLGTEAFF. CDR3 in DNA: TGTGCCAGCAGCTTGCCAGGGGATTTGGGAACTGAAGCTTTCTTT. The full variable domain, completed using reference TRBV5-4 and TRBJ1-1, is ETGVTQSPTHLIKTRGQQVTLRCSSQSGHNTVSWYQQALGQGPQFIFQYYREEENGRGNFPPRFSGLQFPNYSSELNVNALELDDSALYLCASSLPGDLGTEAFFGQGTRLTVV.

This clonotype appeared a few times. The gene calls are TRBV7-3 and TRBJ2-7; tentative D call: TRBD1 (6 bases). This CDR3 is built from 13 residues. Germline V gene data show CDR1 as SGHTA and CDR2 as FQGTGA. The ends were cut back, 4 bases at V and 9 bases at J, with 16 bases in the middle. Here the CDR3 reads CASSYGQTSWQYF. The CDR3 region has the DNA TGTGCCAGCAGCTATGGACAGACCTCCTGGCAGTACTTC.

The table lists this clonotype with a few counts. V gene TRBV20-1 combines with J gene TRBJ2-7; 8 bases align to TRBD2. This CDR3 has 14 residues. Germline V gene sequence: CDR1 DFQATT, CDR2 SNEGSKA (reference sequence). V dropped 6 bases and J dropped 2; count of bases not matched to a gene: 9. This CDR3 reads CSATGIAGTYEQYF. The CDR3 DNA is TGCAGTGCCACAGGGATAGCGGGAACCTACGAGCAGTACTTC.

In its sample, this clonotype was seen many times. This chain joins TRBV27 and TRBJ2-6; TRBD1 aligns across 7 bases. Unmatched junction bases numbered 1, after V lost 3 bases and J lost 2 bases. Per germline, CDR1 MNHEY and CDR2 SMNVEV (reference sequence). The CDR3 covers 15 residues. The CDR3 protein is CASSFDRAGANVLTF. CDR3 nucleotides: TGTGCCAGCAGTTTTGACAGGGCTGGGGCCAACGTCCTGACTTTC.

This chain links TRBV19 with TRBJ1-3, with D tentatively TRBD1 (5 bases). The CDR3 runs to 15 residues. The germline V and J ends were trimmed by 2 bases and 4 bases, with 12 bases remaining between them. CDR1 is LNHDA, CDR2 SQIVND, per germline (reference sequence). CDR3 protein: CASSIRGDYGNTIYF. The CDR3 DNA reads TGTGCCAGTAGTATACGAGGGGACTACGGAAACACCATATATTTT.

This clonotype showed up many times. The DNA of the CDR3 is TGTGCCAGCAGGGTGGACAGCCCAGGGGTTGAAGCTTTCTTT. This gives the protein CASRVDSPGVEAFF. This rearrangement joins TRBV2 to TRBJ1-1; D might be TRBD1 (6 bases). V was clipped by 6 bases and J by 7 bases, with 18 bases between them. The germline V gene encodes CDR1 SNHLY and CDR2 FYNNEI. The CDR3 extends over 14 amino acids. The full variable domain, in which reference TRBV2 and TRBJ1-1 provide the parts outside the CDR3, is EPEVTQTPSHQVTQMGQEVILRCVPISNHLYFYWYRQILGQKVEFLVSFYNNEISEKSEIFDDQFSVERPDGSNFTLKIRSTKLEDSAMYFCASRVDSPGVEAFFGQGTRLTVV.

The chain recombines TRBV11-2 with TRBJ1-2; TRBD1 matches at 10 bases. There are 15 residues in the CDR3. Per the germline V gene, CDR1 is SGHAT and CDR2 is FQNNGV. J lost 8 bases, V lost 5 bases, and 11 bases had no gene match. The CDR3 DNA sequence: TGTGCCAGCAGCGATGGGACAGGGGCCGCGAAGGGCTACACCTTC. Its protein is CASSDGTGAAKGYTF.

The table lists this clonotype with a few counts. The rearrangement uses TRBV6-1 and TRBJ2-7; 10 positions match TRBD2. V was clipped by 1 base and J by 3 bases; unmatched bases: 3. This CDR3 comprises 15 residues. The V gene's germline CDR1 is MNHNS and CDR2 SASEGT. CDR3: CASSEVASGSYEQYF. The CDR3, as DNA: TGTGCCAGCAGTGAAGTGGCTAGCGGGAGCTACGAGCAGTACTTC.